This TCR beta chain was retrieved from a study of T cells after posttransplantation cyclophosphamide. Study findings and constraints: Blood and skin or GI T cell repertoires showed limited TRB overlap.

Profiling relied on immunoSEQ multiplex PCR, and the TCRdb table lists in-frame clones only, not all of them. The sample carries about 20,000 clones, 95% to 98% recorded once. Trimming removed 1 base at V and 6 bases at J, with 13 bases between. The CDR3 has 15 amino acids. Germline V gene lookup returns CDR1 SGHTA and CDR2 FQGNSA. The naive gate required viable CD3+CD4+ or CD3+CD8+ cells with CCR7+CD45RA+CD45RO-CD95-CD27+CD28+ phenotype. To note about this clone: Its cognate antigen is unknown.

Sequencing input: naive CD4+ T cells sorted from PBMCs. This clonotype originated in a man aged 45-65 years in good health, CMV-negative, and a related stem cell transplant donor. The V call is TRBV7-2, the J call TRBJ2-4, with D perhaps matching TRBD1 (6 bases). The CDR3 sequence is CASSLERQTGNIQYF. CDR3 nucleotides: TGTGCCAGCAGCTTAGAGCGCCAGACAGGAAACATTCAGTACTTC.